A selection of T cell receptor beta chains follows, all from one sample in a study of sequential checkpoint blockade in melanoma. Profiling relied on immunoSEQ multiplex PCR, and the TCRdb table lists in-frame clones only, not all of them. The sample includes approximately 21,000 clones, about 82% of them seen just once. This sample comprised CD8+ T cells sorted from blood (inferred from file names), obtained from a patient given nivolumab and ipilimumab in sequence. Receptors were obtained from a human donor with melanoma. CDR3s include the opening cysteine and the closing phenylalanine or tryptophan. Fields, in order: clone size, V gene, CDR3 length, CDR3 protein. The size field is filled for only some rows; it gives once, few, many or a size class.

>once|TRBV5-1|17
CASSLLAFGTEDEKLFF
>medium-sized|TRBV5-6|14
CASRRTRIYTEAFF
>.|TRBV5-1|15
CASARWSGTDEKLFF
>.|TRBV4-1|14
CASSQGGRIDEQYF
>.|TRBV13|14
CASSPVAGGDTQYF
>.|TRBV13|12
CASSLRGKEQYF
>few|TRBV5-4|14
CASSWGGYQETQYF
>few|TRBV11-2|15
CASSLEGYSNQPQHF
>.|TRBV7-8|12
CASSLDSYTQYF
>.|TRBV7-9|15
CASSPRLQGNTEAFF
>few|TRBV13|14
CASSLQGFNYGYTF
>once|TRBV10-1|15
CASSPVVAYNNEQFF
>.|TRBV11-2|15
CASSLTRGAADEQFF
>.|TRBV5-1|15
CASSLSPGGATEAFF
>.|TRBV27|14
CASSARGMNTEAFF
>.|TRBV4-1|15
CASTLGRQGSYGYTF
>.|TRBV2|17
CASSQSPRRYSNQPQHF
>.|TRBV5-4|16
CASSLDGRGPNQPQHF
>.|TRBV21-1|16
CASSKGWDRGTTEAFF
>.|TRBV6-1|14
CASSVRQGNEKLFF
>once|TRBV7-9|16
CASSLGLGLPRNEQFF
>.|TRBV4-1|13
CASSQVATDEQYF
>few|TRBV16|15
CASSQSSLPTGELFF
>.|TRBV14|15
CASSQRAGSTYEQYF
>.|TRBV27|15
CASSLARTANQPQHF
>.|TRBV19|14
CASSINRNTGELFF
>.|TRBV5-1|16
CASSPYSTGSRTEQYF
>.|TRBV28|15
CASSFEQRSSYEQYF
>once|TRBV13|14
CASSPRRYTGELFF
>.|TRBV18|16
CASSPSRDRGRTEAFF
>.|TRBV6-4|13
CAIQRGRADTQYF
>.|TRBV27|16
CASSLSIGTGFYEQYF
>.|TRBV9|16
CASSAQRTGGVYGYTF
>.|TRBV19|17
CASKGKRGSLISYEQYF
>.|TRBV6-4|17
CASSDSLAGTNTGELFF
>.|TRBV14|11
CASTDRVEAFF
>once|TRBV6-5|12
CASTSIVAEQFF
>.|TRBV27|15
CASSRGTGGYNEQFF
>.|TRBV9|16
CASSPGTGVSYNEQFF
>.|TRBV27|15
CASSDWEGGYSEQFF
>.|TRBV6-1|15
CASRERTVPQETQYF
>few|TRBV27|14
CASSPSGLNQPQHF
>.|TRBV27|17
CASSFLTGFSGANVLTF
>.|TRBV10-3|14
CAISPGQRDQPQHF
>.|TRBV27|14
CASRVGQNPYEQYF
>once|TRBV2|15
CASSEVVETQETQYF
>.|TRBV6-6|15
CASSHRVVSGNTIYF
>.|TRBV2|15
CASSEDSLPGNTIYF
>once|TRBV11-2|15
CASSLQDSGLLEQYF